One T cell receptor (beta chain) is described in this entry. Its antigen is currently unknown. In the PCR, 60 Vbeta and 13 Jbeta primers were used. Some clones are missing from TCRdb's copy, which holds only in-frame ones; the method was immunoSEQ multiplex PCR. The sample includes about 150,000 clones, around 83% of them seen just once. The data belong to a study of cytomegalovirus exposure and HLA in healthy donors. On the study more broadly: Genotyping showed around 81% of 350 to 400 donors falling in the Caucasian-associated ancestry cluster.

This CDR3 comprises 15 residues. CDR1 and CDR2 (germline): SGDLS, YYNGEE. V lost 4 bases and J lost 8; bases outside the gene matches: 14. Regarding the study as a whole: Presence/absence analyses assumed roughly uniform sequencing depth across donors, which may not hold.

What was sequenced was PBMCs. The V and J genes are TRBV9 and TRBJ1-2, with TRBD1 identical over 7 bases. The source of this sequence is a man aged 25 to 40 in good health and CMV-seropositive. The CDR3: CASSQGVGGAVGYTF. Here the CDR3 DNA reads TGTGCCAGCAGCCAGGGGGTAGGGGGCGCGGTCGGCTACACCTTC.